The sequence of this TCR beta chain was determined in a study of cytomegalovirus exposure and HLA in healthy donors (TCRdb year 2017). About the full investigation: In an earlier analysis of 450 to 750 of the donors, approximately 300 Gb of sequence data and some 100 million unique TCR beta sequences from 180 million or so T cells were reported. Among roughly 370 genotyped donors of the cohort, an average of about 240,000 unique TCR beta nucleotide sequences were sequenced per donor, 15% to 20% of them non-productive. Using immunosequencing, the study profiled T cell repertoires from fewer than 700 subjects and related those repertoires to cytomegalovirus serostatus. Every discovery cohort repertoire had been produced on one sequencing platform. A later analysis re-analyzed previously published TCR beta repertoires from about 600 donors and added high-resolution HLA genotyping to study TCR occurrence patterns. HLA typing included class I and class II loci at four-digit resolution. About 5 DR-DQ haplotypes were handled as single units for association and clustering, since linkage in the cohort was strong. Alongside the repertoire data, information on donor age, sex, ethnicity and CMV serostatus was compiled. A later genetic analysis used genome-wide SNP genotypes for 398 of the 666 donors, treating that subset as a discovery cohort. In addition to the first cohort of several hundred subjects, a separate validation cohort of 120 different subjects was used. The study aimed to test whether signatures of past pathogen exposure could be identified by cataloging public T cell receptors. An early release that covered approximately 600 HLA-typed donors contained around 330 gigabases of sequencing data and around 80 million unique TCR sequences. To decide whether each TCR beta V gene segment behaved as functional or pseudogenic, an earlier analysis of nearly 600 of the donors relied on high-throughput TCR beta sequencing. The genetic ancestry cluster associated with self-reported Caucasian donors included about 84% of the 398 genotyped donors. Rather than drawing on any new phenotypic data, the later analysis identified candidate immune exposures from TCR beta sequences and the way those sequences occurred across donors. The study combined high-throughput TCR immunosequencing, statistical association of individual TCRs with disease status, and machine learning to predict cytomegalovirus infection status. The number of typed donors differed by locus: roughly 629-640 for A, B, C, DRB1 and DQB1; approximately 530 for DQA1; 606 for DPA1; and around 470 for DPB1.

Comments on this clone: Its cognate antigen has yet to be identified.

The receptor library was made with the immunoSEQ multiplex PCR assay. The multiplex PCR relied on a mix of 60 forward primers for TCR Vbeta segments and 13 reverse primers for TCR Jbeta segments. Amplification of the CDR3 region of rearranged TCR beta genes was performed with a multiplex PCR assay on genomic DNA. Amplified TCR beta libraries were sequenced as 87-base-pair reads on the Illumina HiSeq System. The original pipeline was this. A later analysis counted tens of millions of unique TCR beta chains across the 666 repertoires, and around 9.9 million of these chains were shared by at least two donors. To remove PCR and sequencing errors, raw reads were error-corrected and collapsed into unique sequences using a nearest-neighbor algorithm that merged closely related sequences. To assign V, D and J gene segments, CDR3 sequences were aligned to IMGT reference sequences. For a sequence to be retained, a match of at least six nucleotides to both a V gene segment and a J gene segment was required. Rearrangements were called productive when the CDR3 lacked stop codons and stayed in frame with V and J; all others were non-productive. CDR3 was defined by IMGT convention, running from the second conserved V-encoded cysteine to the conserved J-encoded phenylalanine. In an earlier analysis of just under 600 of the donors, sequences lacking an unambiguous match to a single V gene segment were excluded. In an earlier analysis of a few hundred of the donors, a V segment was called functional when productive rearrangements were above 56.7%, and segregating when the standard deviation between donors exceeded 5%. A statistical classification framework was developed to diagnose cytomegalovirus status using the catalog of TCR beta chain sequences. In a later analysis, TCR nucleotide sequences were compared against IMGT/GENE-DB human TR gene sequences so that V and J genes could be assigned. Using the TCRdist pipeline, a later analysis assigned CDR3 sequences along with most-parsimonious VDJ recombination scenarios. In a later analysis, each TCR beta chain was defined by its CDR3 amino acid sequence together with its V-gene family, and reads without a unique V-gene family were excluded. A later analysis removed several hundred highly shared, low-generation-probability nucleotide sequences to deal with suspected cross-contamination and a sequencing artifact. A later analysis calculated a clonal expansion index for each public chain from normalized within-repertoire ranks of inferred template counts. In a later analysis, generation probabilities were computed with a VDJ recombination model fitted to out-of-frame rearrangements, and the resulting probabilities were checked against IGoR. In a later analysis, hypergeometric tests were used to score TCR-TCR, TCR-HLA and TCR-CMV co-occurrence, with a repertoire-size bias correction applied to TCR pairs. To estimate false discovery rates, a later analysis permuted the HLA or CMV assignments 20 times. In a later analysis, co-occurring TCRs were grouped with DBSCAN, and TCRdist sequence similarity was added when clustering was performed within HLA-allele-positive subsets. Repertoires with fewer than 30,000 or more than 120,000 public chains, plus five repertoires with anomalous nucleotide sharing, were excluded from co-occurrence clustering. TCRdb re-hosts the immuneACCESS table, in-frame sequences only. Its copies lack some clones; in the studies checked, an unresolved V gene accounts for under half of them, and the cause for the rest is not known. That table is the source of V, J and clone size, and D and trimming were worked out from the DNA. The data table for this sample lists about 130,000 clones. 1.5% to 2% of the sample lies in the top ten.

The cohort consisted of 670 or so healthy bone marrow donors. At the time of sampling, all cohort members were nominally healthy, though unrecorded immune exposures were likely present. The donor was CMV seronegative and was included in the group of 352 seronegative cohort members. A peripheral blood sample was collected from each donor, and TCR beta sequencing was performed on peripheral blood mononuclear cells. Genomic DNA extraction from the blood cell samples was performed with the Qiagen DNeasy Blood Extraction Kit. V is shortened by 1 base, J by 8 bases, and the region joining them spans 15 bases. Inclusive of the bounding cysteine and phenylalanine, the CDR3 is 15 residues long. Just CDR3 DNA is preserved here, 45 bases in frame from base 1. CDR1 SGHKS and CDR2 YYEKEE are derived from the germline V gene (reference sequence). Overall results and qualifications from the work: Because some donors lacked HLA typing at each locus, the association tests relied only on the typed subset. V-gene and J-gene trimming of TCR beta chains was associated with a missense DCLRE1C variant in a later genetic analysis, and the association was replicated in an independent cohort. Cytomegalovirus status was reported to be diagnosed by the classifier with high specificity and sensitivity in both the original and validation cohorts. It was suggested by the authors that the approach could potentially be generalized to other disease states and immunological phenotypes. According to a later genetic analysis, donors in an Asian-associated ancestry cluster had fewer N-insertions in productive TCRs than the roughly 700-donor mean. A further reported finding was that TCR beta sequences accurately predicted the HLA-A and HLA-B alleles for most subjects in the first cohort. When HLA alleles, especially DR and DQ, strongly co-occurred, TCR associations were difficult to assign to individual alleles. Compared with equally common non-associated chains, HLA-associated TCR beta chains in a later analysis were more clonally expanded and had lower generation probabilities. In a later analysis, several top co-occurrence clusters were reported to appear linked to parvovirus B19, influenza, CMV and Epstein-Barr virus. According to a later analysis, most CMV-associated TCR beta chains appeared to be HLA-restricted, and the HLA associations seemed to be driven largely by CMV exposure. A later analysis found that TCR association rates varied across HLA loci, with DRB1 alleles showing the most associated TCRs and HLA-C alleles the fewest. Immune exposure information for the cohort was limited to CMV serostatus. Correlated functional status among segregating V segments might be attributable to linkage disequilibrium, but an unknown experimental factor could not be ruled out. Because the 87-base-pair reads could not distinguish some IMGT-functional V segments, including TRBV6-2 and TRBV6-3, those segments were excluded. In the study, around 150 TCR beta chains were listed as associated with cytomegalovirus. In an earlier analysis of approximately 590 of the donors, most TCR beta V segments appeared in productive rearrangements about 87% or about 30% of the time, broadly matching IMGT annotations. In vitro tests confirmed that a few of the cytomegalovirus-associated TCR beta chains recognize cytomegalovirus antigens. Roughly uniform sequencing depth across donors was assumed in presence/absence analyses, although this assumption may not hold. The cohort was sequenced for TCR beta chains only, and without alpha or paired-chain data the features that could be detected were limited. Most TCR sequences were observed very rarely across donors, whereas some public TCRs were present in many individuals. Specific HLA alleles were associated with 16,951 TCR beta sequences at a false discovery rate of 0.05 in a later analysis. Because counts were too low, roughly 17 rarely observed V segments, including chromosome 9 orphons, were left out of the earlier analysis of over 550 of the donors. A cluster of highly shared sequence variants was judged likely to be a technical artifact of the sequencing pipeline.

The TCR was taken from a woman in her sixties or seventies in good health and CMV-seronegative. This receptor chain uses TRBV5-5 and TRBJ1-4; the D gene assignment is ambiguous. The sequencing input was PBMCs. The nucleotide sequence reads TGTGCCAGCAGCTTGTCTGGGCTTCCCACCGAAAAACTGTTTTTT. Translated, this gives CASSLSGLPTEKLFF.